This is a list of T cell receptor beta chains from one sample in a study of early T cells in non-severe SARS-CoV-2 infection. TCRdb processed the 5' RACE reads anew with MiXCR; each CDR3 protein has one entry. This table holds tens of thousands of distinct CDR3 sequences, about 9.3% found once. The sequenced sample consisted of whole blood. All receptors come from an adult who was a healthcare worker with PCR-confirmed SARS-CoV-2 infection or an uninfected control (not recorded which). Both conserved end residues are part of each CDR3. Each record gives: V gene, clone size, J gene, D gene, CDR3 protein, CDR3 DNA. A D gene is named only where the DNA matches it firmly. Part of the rows lack a size; the others show once, few, many or a class for expanded clones.

TRBV11-3	-	TRBJ2-5	TRBD1	CASSRQGLGETQYF	TGTGCCAGCAGCAGACAGGGATTGGGGGAGACCCAGTACTTC
TRBV5-5	-	TRBJ1-1	-	CASSLGLNTEAFF	TGTGCCAGCAGCTTGGGGTTAAACACTGAAGCTTTCTTT
TRBV15	many	TRBJ2-3	-	CATSRVRLSFPIGTDTQYF	TGTGCCACCAGCAGAGTAAGGTTGAGTTTTCCAATTGGCACAGATACGCAGTATTTT
TRBV12-3/TRBV12-4	-	TRBJ1-2	-	CASSLPENYGYTF	TGTGCCAGCAGTTTACCGGAGAACTATGGCTACACCTTC
TRBV9	-	TRBJ2-7	-	CASSVGTDRSEQYF	TGTGCCAGCAGCGTAGGGACAGACCGCTCCGAGCAGTACTTC
TRBV3-1	many	TRBJ2-1	-	CASSQGVNSYNEQFF	TGTGCCAGCAGCCAAGGGGTAAACTCCTACAATGAGCAGTTCTTC
TRBV24-1	many	TRBJ2-1	TRBD2	CATSAYTSDNEQFF	TGTGCCACCAGTGCCTACACTAGCGACAATGAGCAGTTCTTC
TRBV27	-	TRBJ1-3	-	CASRAGPGNTIYF	TGTGCCAGCAGGGCGGGGCCTGGAAACACCATATATTTT
TRBV10-3	many	TRBJ2-7	TRBD1	CAVKAGTGEPGAYEQYF	TGTGCCGTGAAAGCCGGGACAGGCGAACCGGGCGCCTACGAGCAGTACTTC
TRBV12-3/TRBV12-4	many	TRBJ1-4	-	CASRTGASEKLFF	TGTGCCAGCAGAACGGGGGCTTCTGAAAAACTGTTTTTT
TRBV7-2	-	TRBJ1-6	-	CASSLGADNSPLHF	TGTGCCAGCAGCTTAGGGGCGGATAATTCACCCCTCCACTTT
TRBV7-2	few	TRBJ2-3	-	CASSLAGRATYTDTQYF	TGTGCCAGCAGCTTAGCAGGCAGGGCGACATACACAGATACGCAGTATTTT
TRBV28	few	TRBJ2-7	TRBD2	CASSSVSSGTYEQYF	TGTGCCAGCAGTTCAGTCTCTAGCGGAACCTACGAGCAGTACTTC
TRBV7-2	few	TRBJ1-2	-	CASSPEGGYGYTF	TGTGCCAGCAGCCCCGAAGGAGGATATGGCTACACCTTC
TRBV11-2	-	TRBJ1-6	-	CASSLQQSNNSPLHF	TGTGCCAGCAGCTTACAACAGAGTAATAATTCACCCCTCCACTTT
TRBV20-1	many	TRBJ2-7	TRBD2	CSAREPSGGRYEQYF	TGCAGTGCTAGGGAACCGAGCGGGGGGAGGTACGAGCAGTACTTC
TRBV30	many	TRBJ1-5	-	CAWSYTLREPQHF	TGTGCCTGGAGTTATACCCTCAGGGAGCCCCAGCATTTT
TRBV7-3	many	TRBJ2-6	-	CASSLPASGANVLTF	TGTGCCAGCAGCCTCCCCGCCTCTGGGGCCAACGTCCTGACTTTC
TRBV6-2/TRBV6-3	-	TRBJ2-7	TRBD1	CAIRTGRNYEQYF	TGTGCCATCCGGACAGGGAGAAACTACGAGCAGTACTTC
TRBV14	-	TRBJ2-7	-	CASSQVEGDEQYF	TGTGCCAGCAGCCAAGTCGAGGGGGACGAGCAGTACTTC